The rows below give T cell receptor beta chains drawn from one sample of a study of CD8+ T cells in alopecia areata. Method: immunoSEQ multiplex PCR; TCRdb's copy keeps in-frame clones and lacks some. The sample has hundreds of thousands of clones, over 45% seen once. The sample here was CD4+ T cells sorted from blood, taken at approximately week 52, from a patient treated with tofacitinib. These receptor sequences come from a human donor with alopecia areata. The CDR3 runs from the conserved cysteine through the conserved F or W. D genes are given only for firm matches. Some rows have no size entry. The others give once, few or many, or a class for an expanded clone.

15	TRBV15	.	TRBJ2-2	.	CATSTNRGGTGELFF	TGTGCCACCAGCACTAACAGGGGAGGCACCGGGGAGCTGTTTTTT
13	TRBV25-1	.	TRBJ2-6	few	CASTYSGANVLTF	TGTGCCAGCACTTACTCTGGGGCCAACGTCCTGACTTTC
11	TRBV29-1	.	TRBJ1-1	.	CSAGGGTEAFF	TGCAGCGCCGGCGGTGGGACTGAAGCTTTCTTT
17	TRBV27	TRBD2	TRBJ2-2	few	CASSLTSGGAHTGELFF	TGTGCCAGCAGTCTGACTAGCGGGGGGGCCCACACCGGGGAGCTGTTTTTT
13	TRBV30	.	TRBJ1-5	few	CAWSPGVNQPQHF	TGTGCCTGGAGTCCGGGGGTAAATCAGCCCCAGCATTTT
16	TRBV30	.	TRBJ2-5	few	CAWSQGRHGRGETQYF	TGTGCCTGGAGTCAGGGACGCCATGGGCGGGGAGAGACCCAGTACTTC
11	TRBV6-5	.	TRBJ2-7	.	CASSNGYEQYF	TGTGCCAGCAGTAACGGATACGAGCAGTACTTC
12	TRBV30	.	TRBJ2-2	.	CAWSRGTGELFF	TGTGCCTGGAGTCGGGGCACCGGGGAGCTGTTTTTT
14	TRBV11-2	TRBD1	TRBJ1-5	.	CASSPGQGYQPQHF	TGTGCCAGCAGCCCGGGACAGGGCTATCAGCCCCAGCATTTT
15	TRBV9	TRBD1	TRBJ1-1	.	CASSARQGPNTEAFF	TGTGCCAGCAGCGCGCGACAGGGACCGAACACTGAAGCTTTCTTT
15	TRBV30	TRBD1	TRBJ1-5	.	CAWTHPGQSNQPQHF	TGTGCCTGGACTCATCCGGGACAGAGCAATCAGCCCCAGCATTTT
16	TRBV9	.	TRBJ2-3	.	CASSVGGRASTDTQYF	TGTGCCAGCAGCGTAGGAGGTCGTGCTAGCACAGATACGCAGTATTTT
14	TRBV30	.	TRBJ2-3	.	CAWSVGLSTDTQYF	TGTGCCTGGAGTGTGGGGCTCAGCACAGATACGCAGTATTTT
15	TRBV25-1	.	TRBJ1-1	few	CASSHRGRGHTEAFF	TGTGCCAGCAGTCACCGAGGGCGCGGGCACACTGAAGCTTTCTTT
15	TRBV19	.	TRBJ2-1	.	CASSPFLGTSGEQFF	TGTGCCAGTAGTCCCTTCTTAGGCACTTCGGGTGAGCAGTTCTTC
15	TRBV6-6	.	TRBJ2-3	.	CASTDARPSTDTQYF	TGTGCCAGCACCGACGCTCGGCCTAGCACAGATACGCAGTATTTT
13	TRBV7-9	TRBD1	TRBJ1-5	few	CASSPTGNQPQHF	TGTGCCAGCAGCCCGACAGGGAATCAGCCCCAGCATTTT
14	TRBV25-1	TRBD1	TRBJ1-2	.	CASSEPDRDYGYTF	TGTGCCAGCAGTGAACCGGACAGGGACTATGGCTACACCTTC
12	TRBV30	TRBD1	TRBJ2-1	few	CASKDRGDEQFF	TGTGCCTCGAAAGACAGGGGGGATGAGCAGTTCTTC
13	TRBV30	TRBD1	TRBJ2-7	.	CACRDRGSYEQYF	TGTGCCTGCCGGGACAGGGGCTCCTACGAGCAGTACTTC
15	TRBV6-5	TRBD2	TRBJ2-1	few	CASSYSGGEAGEQFF	TGTGCCAGCAGTTACTCTGGGGGGGAGGCGGGCGAGCAGTTCTTC
15	TRBV25-1	TRBD2	TRBJ2-1	.	CASSERGGFYNEQFF	TGTGCCAGCAGTGAACGCGGGGGTTTCTACAATGAGCAGTTCTTC
16	TRBV10-2	TRBD2	TRBJ2-7	once	CASGGLAGVTSYEQYF	TGCGCCAGCGGAGGGCTAGCGGGAGTGACATCCTACGAGCAGTACTTC
13	TRBV29-1	.	TRBJ1-1	.	CSVRARLGTEAFF	TGCAGCGTCCGGGCCCGGCTGGGCACTGAAGCTTTCTTT
15	TRBV9	.	TRBJ2-7	.	CASSVSGVSSYEQYF	TGTGCCAGCAGCGTATCGGGGGTAAGCTCCTACGAGCAGTACTTC
11	TRBV29-1	.	TRBJ1-2	.	CSVDRRAGAEF	TGCAGCGTTGATAGGAGGGCGGGGGCCGAATTC
12	TRBV5-1	.	TRBJ2-5	.	CASSLLGETQYF	TGCGCCAGCAGCCTGTTGGGCGAGACCCAGTACTTC
14	TRBV29-1	.	TRBJ2-7	.	CSVCPYVGLSEQYF	TGCAGCGTTTGCCCGTATGTAGGGTTGAGCGAGCAGTACTTC
14	TRBV10-3	.	TRBJ2-3	.	CAISPLGPPDTQYF	TGTGCCATCAGCCCGCTGGGGCCCCCAGATACGCAGTATTTT
14	TRBV4-3	.	TRBJ1-1	.	CASSQDYKDTEAFF	TGCGCCAGCAGCCAAGACTACAAGGACACTGAAGCTTTCTTT
15	TRBV18	.	TRBJ2-7	.	CASSLRQETSYEQYF	TGTGCCAGCTCTCTCAGACAGGAGACTTCCTACGAGCAGTACTTC